These 13 T cell receptor beta chains were all obtained from the same sample, sequenced in a study of blood T cell repertoires in COVID-19. Clones were read by immunoSEQ multiplex PCR, and TCRdb kept only the in-frame ones, dropping some. The data hold about 80,000 clones, with about 90% observed a single time. The sample was peripheral blood. All receptors derive from a woman aged 80 or over with active or convalescent COVID-19.

The V and J genes are TRBV3-1 (or the pseudogene TRBV3-2) and TRBJ1-1, with 7 bases that match TRBD1. The ends lost 2 bases at V and 7 bases at J; junction bases unmatched: 4. The CDR3 contains 13 residues. Germline loops: CDR1 LGHDT, CDR2 YNNKEL (reference sequence). CDR3 loop: CASSQRGGIEAFF. For the CDR3, the DNA is TGTGCCAGCAGCCAAAGAGGGGGCATTGAAGCTTTCTTT.

The chain joins TRBV27 to TRBJ2-3; D perhaps matches TRBD2 (7 bases). CDR1 and CDR2 (germline): MNHEY, SMNVEV (reference sequence). CDR3 length equals 17 residues. V lost 5 bases and J 0 bases, leaving 18 bases between the germline ends. CDR3 nucleotides: TGTGCCAGCAGTCCCCTTACGGGGGGCGGGAGCACAGATACGCAGTATTTT. This translates into CASSPLTGGGSTDTQYF.

Here the CDR3 reads CSAMAHEKLFF. As DNA, the CDR3 is TGCAGTGCTATGGCCCATGAAAAACTGTTTTTT. The chain links TRBV20-1 to TRBJ1-4, with D uncertain. V was cut by 4 bases and J by 6 bases, with 6 bases left in between. CDR3 length: 11 amino acids. Per germline, CDR1 DFQATT and CDR2 SNEGSKA (reference sequence).

V usage is TRBV19 and J usage is TRBJ2-3; D is undetermined. V shed 0 bases and J shed 5 bases, with 3 bases lying between them. There are 12 residues in the CDR3. Germline V gives CDR1 LNHDA, CDR2 SQIVND (reference sequence). The CDR3 coding sequence is TGTGCCAGTAGTATAGACGGAGATACGCAGTATTTT. Protein sequence: CASSIDGDTQYF.

The rearrangement uses TRBV6-5 and TRBJ2-1; 12 nucleotides match TRBD2. Germline trimming cut 4 bases from V and 2 bases from J; bases unmatched to any gene: 0. Germline V lookup: CDR1 MNHEY, CDR2 SVGAGI. CDR3 size: 15 residues. This chain's CDR3 is CASSSSGRAYNEQFF. The CDR3 region has the DNA TGTGCCAGCAGTTCTAGCGGGAGGGCCTACAATGAGCAGTTCTTC.

The CDR3 loop is CASSLSITPGLPNYGYTF. The CDR3 nucleotides are TGTGCCAGCAGTTTATCGATAACTCCGGGTTTACCCAACTATGGCTACACCTTC. The chain couples TRBV27 to TRBJ1-2; D call uncertain. Germline CDR1 is MNHEY and CDR2 is SMNVEV (reference sequence). With 0 bases removed from V and 2 bases from J, the gap between germline ends came to 19 bases. The CDR3 length is 18 residues.

The V and J genes are TRBV19 and TRBJ2-1; 7 bases align to TRBD2. The CDR3 is 16 residues long. Germline CDR1 reads LNHDA; CDR2 reads SQIVND (reference sequence). Unmatched junction bases numbered 10, after V lost 3 bases and J lost 5 bases. CDR3 nucleotides: TGTGCCAGTAGTATCTCGGTAGCGGGCACTAACAATGAGCAGTTCTTC. The encoded protein is CASSISVAGTNNEQFF.

V usage is TRBV9 and J usage is TRBJ2-7; tentatively, D is TRBD1 (6 bases). V shed 4 bases and J shed 1 base, with 18 bases lying between them. Germline V gives CDR1 SGDLS, CDR2 YYNGEE. This CDR3 spans 16 amino acids. In DNA form, the CDR3 reads TGTGCCAGCAGCCCTAAAAACAGGGACCCATCCTACGAGCAGTACTTC. It is translated as CASSPKNRDPSYEQYF.

In this sample, this clone turned up a few times. The V call is TRBV27, the J call TRBJ2-2, with 16 bases fitting TRBD2. The V gene end was trimmed by 7 bases and the J gene end by 3 bases; junction bases not matched to a gene: 8. Germline V gives CDR1 MNHEY, CDR2 SMNVEV (reference sequence). The length of the CDR3 is 18 residues. CDR3 amino acids: CASNSWGTSGRDTGELFF. The CDR3 nucleotides read TGTGCCAGCAACTCATGGGGGACTAGCGGGAGGGACACCGGGGAGCTGTTTTTT.

The V and J genes are TRBV3-1 (or the pseudogene TRBV3-2) and TRBJ1-3; D not certain. Between the trimmed V and J ends, which lost 4 bases and 1 base, there was a span of 8 bases. Germline CDR1 reads LGHDT; CDR2 reads YNNKEL (reference sequence). This CDR3 region has 14 residues. Here the CDR3 DNA reads TGTGCCAGCAGCCCCTACCTTTCTGGAAACACCATATATTTT. Translation gives CASSPYLSGNTIYF.

V usage is TRBV28 and J usage is TRBJ1-5; tentatively, D is TRBD1 (5 bases). Germline CDR1 is MDHEN and CDR2 is SYDVKM. The V and J ends lost 5 bases and 7 bases respectively, with 15 bases between them. The CDR3 length is 14 residues. CDR3 amino acids: CASSLPGLGQPQHF. The DNA for the CDR3 is TGTGCCAGCAGTCTCCCAGGGTTAGGGCAGCCCCAGCATTTT. The full variable domain, rest sourced from reference TRBV28 and TRBJ1-5, is DVKVTQSSRYLVKRTGEKVFLECVQDMDHENMFWYRQDPGLGLRLIYFSYDVKMKEKGDIPEGYSVSREKKERFSLILESASTNQTSMYLCASSLPGLGQPQHFGDGTRLSIL.

This clone appeared a single time. CDR3 sequence reads: CASSPTGGKDQPQHF. CDR3 in DNA: TGTGCCAGTAGTCCTACAGGGGGGAAGGATCAGCCCCAGCATTTT. V gene TRBV19 combines with J gene TRBJ1-5; 8 bases line up with TRBD1. Germline V CDR1 and CDR2: LNHDA, SQIVND (reference sequence). The CDR3 totals 15 residues. Trimming cost V 5 bases and J 5 bases; bases outside gene matches: 8.

The J gene is TRBJ2-3, the V gene TRBV5-6, with D tentatively TRBD1 (6 bases). Germline assignment: CDR1 SGHDT and CDR2 YYEEEE. V was pared by 5 bases and J by 1 base, with 11 bases between. This CDR3 region has 14 residues. CDR3 DNA sequence: TGTGCCAGCAGTACAGGGAGAGGCACAGATACGCAGTATTTT. Translated: CASSTGRGTDTQYF.